Below are 18 T cell receptor beta chains sequenced from a single sample in a study of T-cell memory formation after mild COVID-19. TCRdb fed the 5' RACE reads into MiXCR, producing one record per CDR3 protein. Found here are 300,000 to 400,000 distinct CDR3 sequences, over 25% of them singletons; the top ten hold approximately 12%. Input material: PBMCs or a T cell subset sorted from them (not recorded which). The receptors were sampled from an adult woman who had mild COVID-19 (a few samples of this study predate the infection). Cell type and time point are not known.

This clonotype was observed a handful of times. The chain carries TRBV12-3 or TRBV12-4 and TRBJ2-7; D ambiguous. Between the trimmed V and J ends, which lost 1 base and 0 bases, there was a span of 7 bases. The CDR3 sequence is 14 residues long. Here the CDR3 reads CASSLVGYSYEQYF. The CDR3 DNA is TGTGCCAGCAGTTTAGTCGGCTACTCCTACGAGCAGTACTTC.

The chain joins TRBV7-3 to TRBJ2-3, with 7 nucleotides matching TRBD2. V lost 5 bases, J lost 2 bases, and 4 bases stayed unmatched. The CDR3 has 14 amino acids. The V gene's germline CDR1 is SGHTA and CDR2 FQGTGA. Here the CDR3 reads CASSASGYTDTQYF. CDR3 nucleotide sequence: TGTGCCAGCAGCGCTAGCGGTTACACAGATACGCAGTATTTT.

This clonotype was recorded many times. The gene calls are TRBV7-2 and TRBJ2-3; TRBD1 matches 8 bases. Losses at the gene ends were 3 bases for V and 0 bases for J; bases not matched to a gene: 2. The CDR3 is 15 amino acids. Germline CDR1 SGHTA, CDR2 FQGNSA. The CDR3 bases are TGTGCCAGCAGCTTGGACAGGGATAGCACAGATACGCAGTATTTT. Its protein is CASSLDRDSTDTQYF.

This clonotype was detected a few times. The CDR3 DNA reads as TGTGCCAGCAGCCGTTTAGGACAGCAAGAGACCCAGTACTTC. It translates to CASSRLGQQETQYF. The genes are TRBV5-5 and TRBJ2-5, with D maybe TRBD1 (6 bases). The CDR3 is made up of 14 amino acids. The germline V gene encodes CDR1 SGHKS and CDR2 YYEKEE (reference sequence). The germline V and J ends were trimmed by 4 bases and 2 bases, with 12 bases remaining between them.

This clonotype came up a few times. This chain joins TRBV20-1 and TRBJ1-6; perhaps TRBD1 as D (6 bases). The CDR3 is 14 residues long. The V gene lost 0 bases and the J gene lost 10 bases, with 13 bases spanning the gap. Per the germline V gene, CDR1 is DFQATT and CDR2 is SNEGSKA (reference sequence). The CDR3 sequence: CSARDTGSYSPLHF. CDR3 nucleotides: TGCAGTGCTAGAGACACAGGGTCTTACTCACCCCTCCACTTT.

This clonotype was detected many times. The chain uses TRBV7-2 and TRBJ2-3, with D unclear. The V end lost 7 bases, the J end lost 0 bases, and 14 bases lay between the germline ends. Germline values: CDR1 SGHTA, CDR2 FQGNSA. The CDR3 contains 15 residues. CDR3 in amino acids: CASIPLWPSTDTQYF. CDR3 sequence (DNA): TGTGCCAGCATCCCCCTGTGGCCTAGCACAGATACGCAGTATTTT.

This clonotype has a count of ten or more. This chain uses TRBV27 with TRBJ1-5, with a weak D call TRBD1 (5 bases). This CDR3 has 15 residues. V shed 5 bases and J shed 2 bases, with 13 bases lying between them. Looked up from germline, CDR1 is MNHEY and CDR2 is SMNVEV (reference sequence). Written as DNA, the CDR3 is TGTGCCAGCAGTCCGGGGTCGGGGGGCAATCAGCCCCAGCATTTT. Translating gives CASSPGSGGNQPQHF.

This clonotype was observed a handful of times. This chain connects TRBV27 to TRBJ1-5; the D is unclear. V lost 6 bases and J lost 3, with 9 bases in between. The CDR3 is 13 amino acids. Germline CDR1 is MNHEY and CDR2 is SMNVEV (reference sequence). DNA of the CDR3: TGTGCCAGCAGCCCCCAGATCAATCAGCCCCAGCATTTT. It specifies CASSPQINQPQHF.

The chain couples TRBV5-1 to TRBJ2-7; TRBD1 matches 11 bases. V shed 4 bases, J shed 2 bases, and the junction held 8 bases outside the gene matches. This CDR3 has 16 residues. Germline assignment: CDR1 SGHRS and CDR2 YFSETQ. CDR3 residues: CASSDDGTGGTYEQYF. The CDR3 DNA follows: TGCGCCAGCAGCGACGATGGGACAGGGGGAACCTACGAGCAGTACTTC.

The chain has TRBV5-5 and TRBJ2-7; TRBD1 agrees at 10 bases. The CDR3 covers 17 residues. The ends lost 4 bases at V and 2 bases at J; junction bases unmatched: 12. Germline CDR1 SGHKS, CDR2 YYEKEE (reference sequence). The CDR3 sequence is CASSLRPPGQGTYEQYF. CDR3 bases: TGTGCCAGCAGCCTACGCCCTCCGGGACAGGGGACCTACGAGCAGTACTTC.

The chain links TRBV7-9 to TRBJ1-1; D remains unclear. CDR3 size: 14 residues. Germline CDR1 reads SEHNR; CDR2 reads FQNEAQ (reference sequence). V lost 1 base and J 5 bases, leaving 11 bases between the germline ends. This CDR3 reads CASSLVQAGTEAFF. The CDR3 nucleotides are TGTGCCAGCAGCTTAGTTCAGGCCGGGACTGAAGCTTTCTTT.

This sequence joins TRBV19 and TRBJ2-2; 9 bases map to TRBD2. CDR3 length: 14 residues. The ends lost 3 bases at V and 8 bases at J; junction bases unmatched: 4. Germline V lookup: CDR1 LNHDA, CDR2 SQIVND (reference sequence). The CDR3 sequence: CASSILAGVGELFF. The CDR3 DNA reads TGTGCCAGTAGTATTTTAGCGGGGGTTGGGGAGCTGTTTTTT.

This clonotype came up a few times. This CDR3 is CATSRDLRGQSNKNQPQHF. The CDR3, as DNA: TGTGCCACCAGCAGAGATCTTCGCGGACAGAGCAACAAGAATCAGCCCCAGCATTTT. This chain links TRBV15 with TRBJ1-5; D perhaps matches TRBD1 (6 bases). This CDR3 comprises 19 residues. Germline V gives CDR1 LNHNV, CDR2 YYDKDF (reference sequence). V lost 0 bases and J 4 bases, leaving 22 bases between the germline ends.

V usage is TRBV5-6 and J usage is TRBJ2-5; TRBD1 matches 7 bases. The CDR3 is 13 residues long. From germline, CDR1 is SGHDT and CDR2 YYEEEE. Losses at the gene ends were 4 bases for V and 3 bases for J; bases not matched to a gene: 3. CDR3 bases: TGTGCCAGCAGCGGGGGACAGAAAGAGACCCAGTACTTC. It specifies CASSGGQKETQYF.

The J gene is TRBJ1-5, the V gene TRBV4-3, with a weak D call TRBD1 (6 bases). V lost 0 bases and J 2 bases, leaving 14 bases between the germline ends. Germline values: CDR1 LGHNA, CDR2 YSLEER. This CDR3 comprises 17 residues. In DNA, the CDR3 is TGCGCCAGCAGCCAAGATAGAGCCCCAGGGGGCAATCAGCCCCAGCATTTT. Protein product: CASSQDRAPGGNQPQHF.

This clonotype has just a few counts. J is TRBJ2-2 and V is TRBV7-9, with 12 bases matching TRBD2. V lost 8 bases, J lost 6 bases, and 10 bases stayed unmatched. CDR3 length: 16 amino acids. CDR1 is SEHNR and CDR2 is FQNEAQ in the germline V gene (reference sequence). CDR3 loop: CASQGVLAGGSGELFF. The CDR3 nucleotides are TGTGCCAGCCAAGGAGTACTAGCGGGAGGTTCCGGGGAGCTGTTTTTT.

The table lists this clonotype with a few counts. The J gene is TRBJ2-7, the V gene TRBV12-3 or TRBV12-4; 9 bases line up with TRBD1. This CDR3 spans 17 amino acids. V dropped 5 bases and J dropped 2; count of bases not matched to a gene: 13. DNA for the CDR3: TGTGCCAGCAGTAGGGGACAGGGTGGCCAGGCCCCCTACGAGCAGTACTTC. Its protein is CASSRGQGGQAPYEQYF.

This clonotype was observed a handful of times. J is TRBJ2-1 and V is TRBV6-4; 7 positions agree with TRBD2. The CDR3 extends over 16 amino acids. The V segment lost 0 bases and the J segment 4 bases; nucleotides outside the gene matches: 6. Germline V gene sequence: CDR1 MRHNA, CDR2 SNTAGT. The CDR3 spells CASSDSASGVYNEQFF. Here the CDR3 DNA reads TGTGCCAGCAGTGACTCGGCTAGCGGTGTTTACAATGAGCAGTTCTTC.